This entry lists 26 T cell receptor beta chains sequenced from one sample in a study of blood T cell repertoires in COVID-19. Only in-frame clones appear in the TCRdb table, and some are missing; sequencing was by immunoSEQ multiplex PCR. The table has some 50,000 clones, 60% to 80% seen once; the top ten hold roughly 21%. The sequenced sample consisted of peripheral blood. The receptors derive from a human donor with active or convalescent COVID-19. The donor label of this sample is uncertain.

The chain recombines TRBV29-1 with TRBJ2-1, with D maybe TRBD2 (5 bases). This CDR3 region has 12 residues. Between the trimmed V and J ends, which lost 2 bases and 7 bases, there was a span of 9 bases. Looked up from germline, CDR1 is SQVTM and CDR2 is ANQGSEA. The CDR3: CSVERGGNEQFF. The CDR3, as DNA: TGCAGCGTTGAACGCGGAGGAAATGAGCAGTTCTTC.

The chain has TRBV27 and TRBJ1-2; D is unclear. This CDR3 region has 15 residues. V was cut by 5 bases and J by 8 bases, with 21 bases left in between. Germline V lookup: CDR1 MNHEY, CDR2 SMNVEV (reference sequence). CDR3 nucleotide sequence: TGTGCCAGCAGTCAACGGCCGGGAACCCTCGGGGGCTACACCTTC. Its translation: CASSQRPGTLGGYTF.

This sequence joins TRBV5-5 and TRBJ2-5; 9 bases line up with TRBD2. The CDR3 is 17 amino acids. The V gene end was trimmed by 4 bases and the J gene end by 6 bases; junction bases not matched to a gene: 16. Germline lookup yields CDR1 SGHKS and CDR2 YYEKEE (reference sequence). Here the CDR3 DNA reads TGTGCCAGCAGCCCGAATCCGGCTAGCGGGATAGGGCAGACCCAGTACTTC. Encoded protein: CASSPNPASGIGQTQYF.

V and J are TRBV6-4 and TRBJ2-3; 10 bases line up with TRBD2. The trim removed 6 bases at V and 5 bases at J, leaving 8 bases unmatched. Looked up from germline, CDR1 is MRHNA and CDR2 is SNTAGT. This CDR3 spans 15 amino acids. The CDR3 loop is CASSQSSGSGDTQYF. The CDR3 bases are TGTGCCAGCAGCCAATCTAGCGGGAGTGGAGATACGCAGTATTTT.

Worth noting for this clone: Additional DNA sequences in this sample encode the identical CDR3. This rearrangement joins TRBV10-3 to TRBJ2-2; maybe TRBD1 (5 bases). V was clipped by 9 bases and J by 3 bases, with 20 bases between them. This CDR3 spans 16 amino acids. Germline V gives CDR1 ENHRY, CDR2 SYGVKD. The CDR3 DNA reads TGTGCCATGTCTACCCCGACTGGGGCCGACACCGGGGAGCTGTTTTTT. It is translated as CAMSTPTGADTGELFF.

The chain recombines TRBV29-1 with TRBJ2-3, with D unresolved. Looked up from germline, CDR1 is SQVTM and CDR2 is ANQGSEA. This CDR3 is 12 amino acids long. V lost 8 bases and J lost 0, with 9 bases in between. The CDR3 DNA sequence: TGCAGCTTCCGCCAGAGCACAGATACGCAGTATTTT. Translating it yields CSFRQSTDTQYF.

Ten or more counts support this clone. The J gene is TRBJ2-7, the V gene TRBV2, with D possibly matching TRBD2 (5 bases). Deletions cut 5 bases from V and 4 bases from J, with 9 bases between. CDR1 and CDR2 (germline): SNHLY, FYNNEI. The CDR3 has 12 amino acids. The CDR3 DNA follows: TGTGCCAGCAGTCGGGAAGGGTACGAGCAGTACTTC. As protein: CASSREGYEQYF.

The chain employs TRBV19 and TRBJ2-1, with D maybe TRBD2 (5 bases). CDR3 size: 17 residues. Germline V lookup: CDR1 LNHDA, CDR2 SQIVND (reference sequence). Trimming pared 5 bases from V and 10 bases from J, leaving 27 bases between. DNA for the CDR3: TGTGCCAGTAGTCCCCTCCCCGAAATAGGGAGAGGTGGGGAGCAGTTCTTC. Encoded protein: CASSPLPEIGRGGEQFF.

The V call is TRBV9, the J call TRBJ2-1; possibly TRBD2 for D (6 bases). Trimming stripped 0 bases from V and 1 base from J, with 8 bases between. CDR3 length equals 15 residues. Germline V gene lookup returns CDR1 SGDLS and CDR2 YYNGEE. The CDR3 DNA sequence: TGTGCCAGCAGCGTAGTTAGCGGTTCCTACAATGAGCAGTTCTTC. As protein: CASSVVSGSYNEQFF. The full variable domain, in which reference TRBV9 and TRBJ2-1 provide the parts outside the CDR3, is DSGVTQTPKHLITATGQRVTLRCSPRSGDLSVYWYQQSLDQGLQFLIQYYNGEERAKGNILERFSAQQFPDLHSELNLSSLELGDSALYFCASSVVSGSYNEQFFGPGTRLTVL.

This clone showed up just once. The gene calls are TRBV7-2 and TRBJ2-3, with D unclear. The CDR3 has 14 residues. Trimming took 4 bases from V and 1 from J, leaving 9 bases between them. CDR1 and CDR2 from the germline V gene are SGHTA and FQGNSA. Here the CDR3 DNA reads TGTGCCAGCAGCTCCCGGGTGGGCACAGATACGCAGTATTTT. Translating it yields CASSSRVGTDTQYF.

This clone appeared a few times. The gene calls are TRBV11-1 and TRBJ1-1, with 7 bases fitting TRBD1. The CDR3 extends over 15 amino acids. Looked up from germline, CDR1 is SGHAT and CDR2 is FQDESV (reference sequence). J lost 11 bases, V lost 6 bases, and 18 bases had no gene match. CDR3 coding DNA: TGTGCCAGCAGTCCGTCCCGGGACATTCCCAGGGGGGCTTTCTTT. Encoded protein: CASSPSRDIPRGAFF. Using reference TRBV11-1 and TRBJ1-1 for the parts outside the CDR3, the full variable domain is EAEVAQSPRYKITEKSQAVAFWCDPISGHATLYWYRQILGQGPELLVQFQDESVVDDSQLPKDRFSAERLKGVDSTLKIQPAELGDSAMYLCASSPSRDIPRGAFFGQGTRLTVV.

CDR3 amino acids: CASSLYSPANTGELFF. The CDR3 DNA is TGTGCCAGCAGCTTATACAGCCCTGCGAACACCGGGGAGCTGTTTTTT. The rearrangement uses TRBV7-3 and TRBJ2-2; no firm D call. CDR3 length: 16 residues. Germline V lookup: CDR1 SGHTA, CDR2 FQGTGA. The V and J ends lost 2 bases and 0 bases respectively, with 10 bases between them.

The chain couples TRBV7-8 to TRBJ2-5; 7 bases align to TRBD1. CDR3 length: 13 amino acids. The germline CDR1 and CDR2 sequences are SGHVS and FQNEAQ. V trimming: 5 bases; J trimming: 3 bases; junction bases outside the gene matches: 3. This CDR3 is CASSLGQEETQYF. The CDR3 bases are TGTGCCAGCAGCCTCGGACAGGAAGAGACCCAGTACTTC. The full variable domain, in which reference TRBV7-8 and TRBJ2-5 provide the parts outside the CDR3, is GAGVSQSPRYKVAKRGQDVALRCDPISGHVSLFWYQQALGQGPEFLTYFQNEAQLDKSGLPSDRFFAERPEGSVSTLKIQRTQQEDSAVYLCASSLGQEETQYFGPGTRLLVL.

The chain uses TRBV5-6 and TRBJ2-7, with 8 bases that match TRBD2. Trimming cost V 4 bases and J 10 bases; bases outside gene matches: 7. Per the germline V gene, CDR1 is SGHDT and CDR2 is YYEEEE. The CDR3 contains 12 residues. The CDR3 sequence is CASSAAGEEQYF. In nucleotides, the CDR3 is TGTGCCAGCAGCGCAGCGGGAGAGGAACAGTACTTC.

CDR3 loop: CASSLTWDRGRGLAGGSRVEQFF. In nucleotides, the CDR3 is TGTGCCAGCAGTTTAACCTGGGACAGGGGGCGTGGATTAGCGGGAGGGAGTCGGGTTGAGCAGTTCTTC. The chain is built from TRBV27 and TRBJ2-1; D is perhaps TRBD1 (12 bases). CDR3 length: 23 amino acids. Germline V gene sequence: CDR1 MNHEY, CDR2 SMNVEV (reference sequence). Deletions cut 2 bases from V and 9 bases from J, with 41 bases between.

The chain links TRBV4-1 to TRBJ2-2; 9 nucleotides line up with TRBD2. J gave up 3 bases and V 4 bases, and 9 bases lay outside the gene matches. Germline V CDR1 and CDR2: MGHRA, YSYEKL. The CDR3 loop spans 17 amino acids. Written as DNA, the CDR3 is TGCGCCAGCAGCCGGGGGCTAGCGGGACCTTACACCGGGGAGCTGTTTTTT. This codes for CASSRGLAGPYTGELFF.

The chain recombines TRBV19 with TRBJ2-7, with a possible D match to TRBD2 (6 bases). Germline assignment: CDR1 LNHDA and CDR2 SQIVND (reference sequence). Trimming removed 0 bases from V and 2 bases from J, with 14 bases in between. This CDR3 is built from 16 residues. The CDR3 sequence is CASSIDPASVPYEQYF. Written as DNA, the CDR3 is TGTGCCAGTAGTATAGATCCCGCTAGCGTCCCCTACGAGCAGTACTTC.

The chain is built from TRBV24-1 and TRBJ2-1, with 10 nucleotides matching TRBD1. The V segment lost 3 bases and the J segment 4 bases; nucleotides outside the gene matches: 2. CDR3 length: 15 residues. CDR1 KGHDR and CDR2 SFDVKD come from the germline V gene. CDR3 protein: CATSDLGQGYNEQFF. CDR3 coding DNA: TGTGCCACCAGTGATCTGGGACAGGGGTACAATGAGCAGTTCTTC.

The chain uses TRBV18 and TRBJ1-1; 8 bases agree with TRBD1. Germline CDR1 and CDR2: KGHSH and LQKENI. V shed 6 bases and J 2 bases; nucleotides not matched to a gene: 11. The CDR3 runs to 16 residues. CDR3 coding DNA: TGTGCCAGCTCTCGCGCTGACACAGGGGGAAACACTGAAGCTTTCTTT. Its protein is CASSRADTGGNTEAFF.

The V call is TRBV9, the J call TRBJ1-1; D perhaps matches TRBD1 (5 bases). The CDR3 spans 15 residues. V was pared by 4 bases and J by 5 bases, with 18 bases between. Germline V gives CDR1 SGDLS, CDR2 YYNGEE. The CDR3 loop reads CASSPHQGSGTEAFF. For the CDR3, the DNA is TGTGCCAGCAGCCCTCATCAGGGCTCCGGGACTGAAGCTTTCTTT.

A few counts support this clone. This chain joins TRBV27 and TRBJ2-1, with 8 bases matching TRBD2. This CDR3 is 16 amino acids long. Losses at the gene ends were 4 bases for V and 4 bases for J; bases not matched to a gene: 9. Germline V lookup: CDR1 MNHEY, CDR2 SMNVEV (reference sequence). CDR3 in amino acids: CASSSSGRWVYNEQFF. The CDR3 DNA is TGTGCCAGCAGTTCCAGCGGGAGATGGGTTTACAATGAGCAGTTCTTC.

The V call is TRBV15, the J call TRBJ2-1; TRBD2 is a possible D gene (5 bases). Trimming shortened V by 6 bases and J by 2 bases, and 8 bases separated the two germline ends. The CDR3 is 13 residues long. Germline CDR1 and CDR2: LNHNV and YYDKDF (reference sequence). DNA of the CDR3: TGTGCCACCAGGGACTCGACCTACAATGAGCAGTTCTTC. Protein product: CATRDSTYNEQFF.

The chain employs TRBV10-1 and TRBJ1-2; 8 positions agree with TRBD1. Germline V gene lookup returns CDR1 WNHNN and CDR2 SYGVQD (reference sequence). Germline trimming cut 6 bases from V and 7 bases from J; bases unmatched to any gene: 7. The CDR3 length is 13 residues. The CDR3 nucleotides read TGCGCCAGCAGCGCGGACAGGGTGGTTGGCTACACCTTC. Protein product: CASSADRVVGYTF.

The chain joins TRBV18 to TRBJ2-7, with D unresolved. The V end lost 2 bases, the J end lost 0 bases, and 11 bases lay between the germline ends. The CDR3 covers 15 residues. The germline gives CDR1 KGHSH, CDR2 LQKENI. The DNA for the CDR3 is TGTGCCAGCTCACCAATGAGTGAGTCCTCCTACGAGCAGTACTTC. This translates into CASSPMSESSYEQYF.

V usage is TRBV19 and J usage is TRBJ1-4; a possible D gene is TRBD1 (5 bases). CDR1 is LNHDA and CDR2 is SQIVND in the germline V gene (reference sequence). CDR3 size: 15 residues. V gave up 7 bases and J gave up 10 bases, with 22 bases separating them. DNA of the CDR3: TGTGCCAGTAAGACAGACCATTCGGTTCTCGGAAAACTGTTTTTT. Translating gives CASKTDHSVLGKLFF.

The V call is TRBV27, the J call TRBJ1-1, with TRBD1 matching over 7 bases. This CDR3 region has 14 residues. J lost 5 bases, V lost 5 bases, and 8 bases had no gene match. In germline, CDR1 is MNHEY, CDR2 SMNVEV (reference sequence). The CDR3 region is CASSKDRVSTEAFF. The CDR3 nucleotides read TGTGCCAGCAGTAAAGACAGGGTTAGTACTGAAGCTTTCTTT.